The rows below give T cell receptor beta chains drawn from one sample of a study of beta chain features in type 1 diabetes. The method was immunoSEQ multiplex PCR; TCRdb's version includes in-frame clones alone and lacks a portion of them. The sample lists roughly 280,000 clones; approximately 25% were seen once. The sequencing sample was made of naive CD4+ T cells from blood. The receptors were sampled from a young woman with type 1 diabetes. Both conserved end residues are part of each CDR3. D genes are given only for firm matches. Some rows have no size entry. The others give once, few or many, or a class for an expanded clone.

TRBD1 17 few TRBJ1-5 TRBV23-1 TGCGCCAGCAGTCACCCCCCCGGACAGGGTTGGGATCAGCCCCAGCATTTT CASSHPPGQGWDQPQHF
. 12 . TRBJ2-7 TRBV7-2 TGTGCCAGCAGCTATATTGAGTCCGAGCAGTACTTC CASSYIESEQYF
TRBD1 13 . TRBJ1-2 TRBV2 TGTGCCTTGGGGAGGGACAGGGACTATGGCTACACCTTC CALGRDRDYGYTF
. 13 few TRBJ2-5 TRBV7-2 TGTGCCAGCAGCTCCCCCGGGAGAGAGACCCAGTACTTC CASSSPGRETQYF
TRBD1 14 . TRBJ1-2 TRBV19 TGTGCCAGTAGAGTCCGGGACAGGGGCGATGGCTACACCTTC CASRVRDRGDGYTF
. 11 few TRBJ2-7 TRBV20-1 TGCAGTGCTAGAGATTTAGCCGAGCAGTACTTC CSARDLAEQYF
. 12 few TRBJ2-3 TRBV2 TGTGCCAGCAGGGAGCGCACAGATACGCAGTATTTT CASRERTDTQYF
TRBD1 16 . TRBJ2-1 TRBV6-4 TGTGCCAGCAGTGCCCAGGGACAGGGGAATATGGATGAGCAGTTCTTC CASSAQGQGNMDEQFF
TRBD2 17 . TRBJ2-1 TRBV30 TGTGCCTGGAGCGCCCGTAGGAGCGGGATTGGTCCCAATGAGCAGTTCTTC CAWSARRSGIGPNEQFF
TRBD2 15 . TRBJ2-1 TRBV9 TGTGCCAGCAGCGAAGGGACTAGCGACTACAATGAGCAGTTCTTC CASSEGTSDYNEQFF
. 15 . TRBJ2-1 TRBV7-9 TGTGCCAGCAGCCCGCTAGTAGGGGGAAACAATGAGCAGTTCTTC CASSPLVGGNNEQFF
TRBD2 17 . TRBJ2-6 TRBV25-1 TGTGCCAGCAGTGAAGGGACGGGGGGCTCTGGGGCCAACGTCCTGACTTTC CASSEGTGGSGANVLTF
TRBD2 15 few TRBJ2-1 TRBV9 TGTGCCAGCAGCGTCAAAACTAGCGCCAACAATGAGCAGTTCTTC CASSVKTSANNEQFF
. 16 few TRBJ2-2 TRBV4-2 TGTGCCAGCAGCCAAGACAGGGTCGGTGGGACCGGGGAGCTGTTTTTT CASSQDRVGGTGELFF
. 12 few TRBJ2-7 TRBV10-1 TGCGCCAGCAGTCGGACAGTCTACGAGCAGTACTTC CASSRTVYEQYF
. 13 . TRBJ2-2 TRBV7-6 TGTGCCAGCCAAGGGGGGGTATCCGGGGAGCTGTTTTTT CASQGGVSGELFF
TRBD1 18 . TRBJ1-2 TRBV12-5 TGTGCTAGTGGTTTGTCCCTCGGACAGGCCCTTGCAGAGGATGGCTACACCTTC CASGLSLGQALAEDGYTF
. 17 . TRBJ2-2 TRBV28 TGTGCCAGCAGGCCTTGGCGGAGGGAAGCGAACACCGGGGAGCTGTTTTTT CASRPWRREANTGELFF
. 14 . TRBJ2-3 TRBV4-2 TGTGCCAGCAGCCAAGCGGTCATCGCAGATACGCAGTATTTT CASSQAVIADTQYF
TRBD2 17 . TRBJ2-1 TRBV10-2 TGCGCCAGCAGTGAGTCCCAGGGTACTAGCGGGAGAAATGAGCAGTTCTTC CASSESQGTSGRNEQFF
TRBD2 17 . TRBJ2-1 TRBV11-2 TGTGCCAGCAGGGGGTGGGTCGGGACTAGCGCGTACAATGAGCAGTTCTTC CASRGWVGTSAYNEQFF
. 14 few TRBJ2-3 TRBV7-2 TGTGCCAGCAGCCCTAGGACAGCATCGGATACGCAGTATTTT CASSPRTASDTQYF
TRBD1 14 . TRBJ1-5 TRBV23-1 TGCGCCAGCAGAGGACAGGGGCGCAATCAGCCCCAGCATTTT CASRGQGRNQPQHF
. 13 few TRBJ2-7 TRBV5-1 TGCGCCAGTTCGGACGGGAGCTCCTACGAGCAGTACTTC CASSDGSSYEQYF
. 16 few TRBJ1-2 TRBV7-9 TGTGCCAGCAGCTTAGGCTCGGGGGGGCGCGACTATGGCTACACCTTC CASSLGSGGRDYGYTF
TRBD2 14 . TRBJ2-5 TRBV14 TGTGCCAGCAGCCAGTTAGCGGGAGTAGAGACCCAGTACTTC CASSQLAGVETQYF
TRBD1 17 . TRBJ2-3 TRBV23-1 TGCGCCAGCAGTCATCTCCGGGACAGGGTCCGCACAGATACGCAGTATTTT CASSHLRDRVRTDTQYF